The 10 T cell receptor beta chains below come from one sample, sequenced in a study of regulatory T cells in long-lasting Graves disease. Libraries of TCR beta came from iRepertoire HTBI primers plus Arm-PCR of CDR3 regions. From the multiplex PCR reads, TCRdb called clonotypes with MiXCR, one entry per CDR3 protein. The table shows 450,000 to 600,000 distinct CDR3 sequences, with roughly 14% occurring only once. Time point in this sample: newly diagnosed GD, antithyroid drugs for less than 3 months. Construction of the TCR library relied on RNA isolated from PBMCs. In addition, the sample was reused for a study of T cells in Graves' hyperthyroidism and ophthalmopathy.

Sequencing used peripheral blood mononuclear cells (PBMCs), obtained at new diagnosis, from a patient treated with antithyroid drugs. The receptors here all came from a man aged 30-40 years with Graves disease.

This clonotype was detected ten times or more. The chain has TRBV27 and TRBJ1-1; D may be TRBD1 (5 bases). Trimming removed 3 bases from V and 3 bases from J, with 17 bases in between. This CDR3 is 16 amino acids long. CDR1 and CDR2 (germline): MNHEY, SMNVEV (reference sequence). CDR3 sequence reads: CASSFTQTRVDTEAFF. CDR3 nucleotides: TGTGCCAGCAGTTTTACTCAGACCAGGGTTGACACTGAAGCTTTCTTT.

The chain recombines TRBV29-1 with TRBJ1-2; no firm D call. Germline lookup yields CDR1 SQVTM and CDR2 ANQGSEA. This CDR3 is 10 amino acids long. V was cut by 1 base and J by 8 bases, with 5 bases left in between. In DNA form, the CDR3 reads TGCAGCGTTGAAGGGGGAGGCTACACCTTC. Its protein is CSVEGGGYTF.

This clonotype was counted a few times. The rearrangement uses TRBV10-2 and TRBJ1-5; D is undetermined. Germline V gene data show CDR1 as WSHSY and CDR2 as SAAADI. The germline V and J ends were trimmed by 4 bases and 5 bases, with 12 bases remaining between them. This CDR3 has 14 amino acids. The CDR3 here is CASSVVGDYQPQHF. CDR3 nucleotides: TGCGCCAGCAGTGTTGTAGGCGATTATCAGCCCCAGCATTTT.

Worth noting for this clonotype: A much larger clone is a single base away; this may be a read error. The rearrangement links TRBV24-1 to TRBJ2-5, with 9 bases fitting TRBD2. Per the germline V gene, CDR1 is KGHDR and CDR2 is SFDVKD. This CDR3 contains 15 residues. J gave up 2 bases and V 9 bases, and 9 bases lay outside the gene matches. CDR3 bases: TGTGCCACCTCCGTAGCGGGAGCTGGGCAAGAGACCCAGTACTTC. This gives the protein CATSVAGAGQETQYF.

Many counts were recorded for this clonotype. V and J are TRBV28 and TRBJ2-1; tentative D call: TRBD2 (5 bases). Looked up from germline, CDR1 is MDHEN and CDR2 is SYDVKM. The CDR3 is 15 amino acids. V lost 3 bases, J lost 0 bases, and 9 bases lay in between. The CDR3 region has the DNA TGTGCCAGCAGTTTTAGGAGGAGCTCCTACAATGAGCAGTTCTTC. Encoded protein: CASSFRRSSYNEQFF.

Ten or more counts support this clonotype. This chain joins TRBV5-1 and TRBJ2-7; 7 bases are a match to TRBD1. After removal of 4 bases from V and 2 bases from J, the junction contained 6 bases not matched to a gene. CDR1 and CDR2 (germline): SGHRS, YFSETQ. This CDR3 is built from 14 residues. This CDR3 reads CASSEGALTYEQYF. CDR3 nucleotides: TGCGCCAGCAGCGAGGGGGCCCTGACCTACGAGCAGTACTTC.

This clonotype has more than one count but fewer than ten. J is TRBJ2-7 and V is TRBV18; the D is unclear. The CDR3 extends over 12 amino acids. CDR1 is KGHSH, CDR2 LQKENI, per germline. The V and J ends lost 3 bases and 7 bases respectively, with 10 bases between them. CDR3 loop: CASSPDGWEQYF. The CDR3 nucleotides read TGTGCCAGCTCACCCGATGGGTGGGAGCAGTACTTC.

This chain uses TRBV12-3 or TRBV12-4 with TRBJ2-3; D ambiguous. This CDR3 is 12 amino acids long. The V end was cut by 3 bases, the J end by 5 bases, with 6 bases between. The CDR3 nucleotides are TGTGCCAGCAGTTTTTGGGAAGATACGCAGTATTTT. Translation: CASSFWEDTQYF.

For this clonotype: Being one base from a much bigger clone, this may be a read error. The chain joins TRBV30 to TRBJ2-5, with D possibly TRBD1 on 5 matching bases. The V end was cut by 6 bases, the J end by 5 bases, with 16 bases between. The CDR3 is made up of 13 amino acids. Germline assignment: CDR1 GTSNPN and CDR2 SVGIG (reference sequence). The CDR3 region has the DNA TGTGCCTGTCAGGGTCGCACTTGGGAGACCCAGTACTTC. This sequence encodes CACQGRTWETQYF.

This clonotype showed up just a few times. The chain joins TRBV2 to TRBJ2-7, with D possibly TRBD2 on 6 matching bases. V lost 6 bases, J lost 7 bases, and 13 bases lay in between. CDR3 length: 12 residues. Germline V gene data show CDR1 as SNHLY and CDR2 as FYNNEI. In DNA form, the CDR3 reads TGTGCCAGCAGGAGGGACTTCTCTGAGCAGTACTTC. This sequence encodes CASRRDFSEQYF.